The rows below give T cell receptor beta chains drawn from one sample of a study of T cells in Graves' hyperthyroidism and ophthalmopathy. TCRdb re-derived calls from the multiplex PCR reads in MiXCR, one entry per CDR3 protein. The table shows 450,000 to 500,000 distinct CDR3 sequences, with 20% to 25% occurring only once. The material sequenced was blood. The receptors shown here come from a woman between 65 and 79 years old with Graves' ophthalmopathy. The CDR3 runs from the conserved cysteine through the conserved F or W. Fields, in order: V gene, J gene, D gene, clone size, CDR3 DNA, CDR3 protein. D genes are given only for firm matches. The size field is filled for only some rows; it gives once, few, many or a size class.

TRBV7-3	TRBJ2-2	TRBD1	few	TGTGCCAGCAGCCATTCGTTTGGGACAGGGGGCGCGAGGACCGGGGAGCTGTTTTTT	CASSHSFGTGGARTGELFF
TRBV20-1	TRBJ2-3	TRBD2	NA	TGCAGTGCCGGCACTAGCGGGAGAACAGATACGCAGTATTTT	CSAGTSGRTDTQYF
TRBV3-1	TRBJ2-5	NA	few	TGTGCCAGCAGCCAAGTTCGACCCCCGGGGACCCAGTACTTC	CASSQVRPPGTQYF
TRBV5-1	TRBJ2-3	NA	NA	TGCGCCAGCAGCTTGGGAGGGGATAGGGTGGATACGCAGTATTTT	CASSLGGDRVDTQYF
TRBV5-1	TRBJ1-1	NA	NA	TGCGCCAGCAGCTTGGGTCGGGGGAGGTACACTGAAGCCTTCTTT	CASSLGRGRYTEAFF
TRBV5-1	TRBJ2-1	NA	few	TGCGCCAGCGGTAGTGAGCAGTTCTTC	CASGSEQFF
TRBV2	TRBJ1-6	NA	many	TGTGCCAGCAGTGAAGACCTCGTCTCTAACAAGGCCCTCCACTTT	CASSEDLVSNKALHF
TRBV5-1	TRBJ2-5	NA	NA	TGCGCCAGCAGCTTGGCCTCGAGGTTAGAGACCCAGTACTTC	CASSLASRLETQYF
TRBV2	TRBJ1-4	NA	NA	TGTGCCAGCAGTGAGCGCCCCGGGGGCACTAATGAAAAACTGTTTTTT	CASSERPGGTNEKLFF
TRBV9	TRBJ2-7	NA	NA	TGTGCCAGCAGCTTAACCGGGACGGCCTCCTTGGGCGAGCAGTACTTC	CASSLTGTASLGEQYF
TRBV6-9	TRBJ2-7	NA	NA	TGTGCCAGCGGGTATCTGATTTCCTACGAGCAGTACTTC	CASGYLISYEQYF
TRBV7-2	TRBJ2-5	TRBD2	NA	TGTGCCAGCAGCTACCAAGCGGGAGGGGTAGAGACCCAGTACTTC	CASSYQAGGVETQYF
TRBV20-1	TRBJ2-7	TRBD2	NA	TGCAGTGCTAGAGCTGGGACTAGCGGAGCCTACGAGCAGTACTTC	CSARAGTSGAYEQYF
TRBV7-3	TRBJ1-1	TRBD1	few	TGTGCCAGCAGCCCAACCGGGACAGCGCCCCTTGAAGCTTTCTTT	CASSPTGTAPLEAFF
TRBV28	TRBJ2-7	NA	NA	TGTGCCAGCAGCCAGCTATCACCCGAGCAGTACTTC	CASSQLSPEQYF
TRBV3-1	TRBJ2-7	NA	NA	TGTGCCAGCAGCCGACTCGACGGCTACGAGCAGTACTTC	CASSRLDGYEQYF
TRBV3-1	TRBJ2-5	NA	many	TGTGCCAGCAGCCAAAGGTCGGAGACCCAGTACTTC	CASSQRSETQYF
TRBV12-3/TRBV12-4	TRBJ2-2	TRBD2	few	TGTGCCAGCAGTTTGCGGGGGGCCGGGGAGCTGTTTTTT	CASSLRGAGELFF
TRBV7-2	TRBJ1-5	NA	many	TGTGCCAGCAGCTTAGGGCAGGGGATGCGGAGCAATCAGCCCCAGCATTTT	CASSLGQGMRSNQPQHF
TRBV19	TRBJ2-7	NA	few	TGTGCCAGTAGTGCCAGAGAGAGTTGGGACGGCCCCTACGAGCAGTACTTC	CASSARESWDGPYEQYF
TRBV19	TRBJ1-1	TRBD1	NA	TGTGCCAGTAGTACCCGGATCGCAGGGGGGGACACTGAAGCTTTCTTT	CASSTRIAGGDTEAFF
TRBV7-2	TRBJ2-1	TRBD2	many	TGTGCCAGCAGCTTAGAACTAGCGGGAGGGAATGAGCAGTTCTTC	CASSLELAGGNEQFF